This is a list of T cell receptor beta chains from one sample in a study of cytomegalovirus exposure and HLA in healthy donors. Profiling relied on immunoSEQ multiplex PCR, and the TCRdb table lists in-frame clones only, not all of them. The sample lists over 100,000 clones, more than 60% occurring once. Sequencing input: PBMCs. The receptors were sampled from a man aged 18-30 years in good health and CMV-seronegative. The CDR3 runs from the conserved cysteine through the conserved F or W. A D gene is named only where the DNA matches it firmly. Size values are once, few and many counts, or a class for expanded clones, and some rows have none.

few	TRBD2	TRBV4-2	TRBJ2-7	TGTGCCAGCAGCCAAGATCGGGCTAGCGGACCCTACGAGCAGTACTTC	CASSQDRASGPYEQYF
NA	NA	TRBV28	TRBJ2-2	TGTGCCAGCAGTTTAGGGGGCGCGAACACCGGGGAGCTGTTTTTT	CASSLGGANTGELFF
NA	TRBD2	TRBV5-1	TRBJ2-7	TGCGCCAGCAGCTTGACTAGCGGGAGTTACGAGCAGTACTTC	CASSLTSGSYEQYF
NA	TRBD2	TRBV6-1	TRBJ2-5	TGTGCCAGCAGTGACGACCTAGCGGAGCAAGAGACCCAGTACTTC	CASSDDLAEQETQYF
NA	NA	TRBV2	TRBJ1-2	TGTGCCAGCAGCTCGGACAGTGCTAACTATGGCTACACCTTC	CASSSDSANYGYTF
NA	TRBD2	TRBV7-9	TRBJ2-1	TGTGCCAGCAGCCCGGGACTAGCGGGGGGCCTGTGGAGCGAGCAGTTCTTC	CASSPGLAGGLWSEQFF
few	TRBD2	TRBV5-4	TRBJ2-1	TGTGCCAGCAGCTCCGGTCGACTAGCGCACAATGAGCAGTTCTTC	CASSSGRLAHNEQFF
once	TRBD1	TRBV2	TRBJ2-7	TGTGCCAGCAATCGACAGGGGGTGAACGAGCAGTACTTC	CASNRQGVNEQYF
NA	NA	TRBV5-5	TRBJ1-4	TGTGCCAGCAGCTTGTTGGGCAGGGAGGGAAAACTGTTTTTT	CASSLLGREGKLFF
once	TRBD1	TRBV19	TRBJ1-1	TGTGCCAGTAGTATAGATCTATATCGGGGACAGGGGGCGCGAGGTGAAGCTTTCTTT	CASSIDLYRGQGARGEAFF
NA	TRBD1	TRBV10-1	TRBJ2-7	TGCGCCAGCAGCCCCGGACAGGCGATTTACGAGCAGTACTTC	CASSPGQAIYEQYF
NA	NA	TRBV19	TRBJ2-1	TGTGCCAGTAGTATGGGCAGCTACAATGAGCAGTTCTTC	CASSMGSYNEQFF
NA	TRBD1	TRBV28	TRBJ2-7	TGTGCCAGCAGTTTATCAAAGACGGGACAGGGTTCCTACGAGCAGTACTTC	CASSLSKTGQGSYEQYF
NA	TRBD2	TRBV11-2	TRBJ2-3	TGTGCCAGCAGCTTAGGACTAGCGGGGTCAGATACGCAGTATTTT	CASSLGLAGSDTQYF
NA	TRBD2	TRBV11-3	TRBJ2-7	TGTGCCAGCAGCCCGGGGGGATCCTACGAGCAGTACTTC	CASSPGGSYEQYF
NA	NA	TRBV7-7	TRBJ2-2	TGTGCCAGCAGCTCTCGGTCCGCGAACACCGGGGAGCTGTTTTTT	CASSSRSANTGELFF
few	NA	TRBV5-6	TRBJ2-3	TGTGCCAGCAACCAACAGGTGATGTCAGATACGCAGTATTTT	CASNQQVMSDTQYF
NA	NA	TRBV5-1	TRBJ2-5	TGCGCCAGCACCGAACTAGACATGGGGACCCAGTACTTC	CASTELDMGTQYF
NA	NA	TRBV2	TRBJ2-2	TGTGCCAGCAGGGGGGGACAGTTATTCAAGGAGCTGTTTTTT	CASRGGQLFKELFF
once	NA	TRBV6-1	TRBJ2-4	TGTGCCAGCAGTGTTGGCGCCGGGGGAATAGCCAAAAACATTCAGTACTTC	CASSVGAGGIAKNIQYF
once	TRBD2	TRBV5-4	TRBJ2-7	TGTGCCAGCAGCCTGACGGGGGGACCCTACGAGCAGTACTTC	CASSLTGGPYEQYF
NA	NA	TRBV7-8	TRBJ1-1	TGTGCCAGCAGCAGCCGGGGTGGGACTGAAGCTTTCTTT	CASSSRGGTEAFF
NA	NA	TRBV30	TRBJ1-2	TGTGCCTGGACATTAGGGGGTAATGACTATGGCTACACCTTC	CAWTLGGNDYGYTF
NA	TRBD2	TRBV27	TRBJ2-2	TGTGCCAGCACTAGGACTAGCGGAACCGGGGAGCTGTTTTTT	CASTRTSGTGELFF
NA	TRBD2	TRBV29-1	TRBJ2-5	TGCAGCGTTACTAGCGGACAAGAGACCCAGTACTTC	CSVTSGQETQYF
few	TRBD1	TRBV27	TRBJ1-2	TGTGCCAGCAGAACAGGGGATGGCTACACCTTC	CASRTGDGYTF